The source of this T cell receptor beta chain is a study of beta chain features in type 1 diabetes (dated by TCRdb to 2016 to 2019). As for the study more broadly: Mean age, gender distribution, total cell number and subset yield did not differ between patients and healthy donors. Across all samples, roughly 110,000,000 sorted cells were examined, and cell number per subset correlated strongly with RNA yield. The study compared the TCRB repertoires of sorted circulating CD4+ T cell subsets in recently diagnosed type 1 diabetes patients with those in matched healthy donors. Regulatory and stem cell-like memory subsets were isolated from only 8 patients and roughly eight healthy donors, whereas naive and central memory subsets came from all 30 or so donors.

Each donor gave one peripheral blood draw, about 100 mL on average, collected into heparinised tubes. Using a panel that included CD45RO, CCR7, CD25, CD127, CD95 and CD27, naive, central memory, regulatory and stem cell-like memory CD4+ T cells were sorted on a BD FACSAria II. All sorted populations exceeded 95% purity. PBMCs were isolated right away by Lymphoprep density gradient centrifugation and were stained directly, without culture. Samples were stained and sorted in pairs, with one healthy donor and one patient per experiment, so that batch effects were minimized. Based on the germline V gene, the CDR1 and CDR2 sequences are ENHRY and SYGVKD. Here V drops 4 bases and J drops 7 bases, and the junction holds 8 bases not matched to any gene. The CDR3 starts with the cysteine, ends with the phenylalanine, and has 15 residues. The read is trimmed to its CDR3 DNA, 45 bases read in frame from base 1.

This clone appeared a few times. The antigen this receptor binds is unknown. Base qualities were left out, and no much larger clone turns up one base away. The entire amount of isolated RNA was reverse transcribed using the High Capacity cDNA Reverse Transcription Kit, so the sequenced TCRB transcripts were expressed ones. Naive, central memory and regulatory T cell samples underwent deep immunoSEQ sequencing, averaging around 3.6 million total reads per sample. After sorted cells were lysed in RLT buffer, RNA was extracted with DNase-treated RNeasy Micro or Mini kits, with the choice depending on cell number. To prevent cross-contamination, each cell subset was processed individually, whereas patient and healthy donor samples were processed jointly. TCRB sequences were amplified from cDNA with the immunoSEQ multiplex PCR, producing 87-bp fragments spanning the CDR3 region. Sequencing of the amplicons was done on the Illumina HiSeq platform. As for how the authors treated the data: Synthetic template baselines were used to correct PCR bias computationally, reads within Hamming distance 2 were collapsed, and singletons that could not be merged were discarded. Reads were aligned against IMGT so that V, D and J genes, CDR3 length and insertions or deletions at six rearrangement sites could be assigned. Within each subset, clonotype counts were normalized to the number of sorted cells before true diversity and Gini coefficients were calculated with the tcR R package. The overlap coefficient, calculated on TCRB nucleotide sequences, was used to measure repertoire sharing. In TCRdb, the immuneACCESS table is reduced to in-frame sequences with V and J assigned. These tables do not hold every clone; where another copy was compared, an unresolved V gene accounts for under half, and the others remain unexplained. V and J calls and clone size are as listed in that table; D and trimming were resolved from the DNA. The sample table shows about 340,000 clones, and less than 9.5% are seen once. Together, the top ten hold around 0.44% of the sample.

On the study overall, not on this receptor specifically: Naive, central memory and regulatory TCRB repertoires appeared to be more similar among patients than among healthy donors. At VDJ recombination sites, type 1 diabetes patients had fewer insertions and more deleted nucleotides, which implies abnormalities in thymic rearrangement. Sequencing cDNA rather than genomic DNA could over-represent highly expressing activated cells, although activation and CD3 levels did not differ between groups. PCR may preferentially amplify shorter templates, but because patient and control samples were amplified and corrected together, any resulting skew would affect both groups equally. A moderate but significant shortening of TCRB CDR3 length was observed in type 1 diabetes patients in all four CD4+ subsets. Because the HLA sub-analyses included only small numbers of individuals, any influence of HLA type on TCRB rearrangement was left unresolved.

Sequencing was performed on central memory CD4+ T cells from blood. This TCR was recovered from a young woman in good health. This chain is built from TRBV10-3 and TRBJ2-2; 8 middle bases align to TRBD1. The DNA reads TGTGCCATCAGTGGGACCCAGGGGGCGAACGGGGAGCTGTTTTTT. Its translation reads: CAISGTQGANGELFF.